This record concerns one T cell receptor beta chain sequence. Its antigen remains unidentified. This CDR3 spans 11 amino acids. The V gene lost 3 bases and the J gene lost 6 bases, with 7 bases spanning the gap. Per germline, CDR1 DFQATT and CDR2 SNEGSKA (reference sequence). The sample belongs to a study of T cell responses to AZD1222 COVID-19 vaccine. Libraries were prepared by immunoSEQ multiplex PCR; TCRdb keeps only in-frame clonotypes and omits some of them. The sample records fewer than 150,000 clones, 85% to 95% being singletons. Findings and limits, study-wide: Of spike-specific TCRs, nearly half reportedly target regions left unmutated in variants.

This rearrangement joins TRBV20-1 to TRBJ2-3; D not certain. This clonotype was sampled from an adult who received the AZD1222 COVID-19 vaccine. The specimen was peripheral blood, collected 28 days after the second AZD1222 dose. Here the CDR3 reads CSASVEDTQYF. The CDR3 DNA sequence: TGCAGTGCTAGTGTTGAGGATACGCAGTATTTT.